The clone carrying this TCR beta chain was recorded a few times. The entry originates in a study of control samples from healthy donors and cancer patients. Germline-derived CDR1 and CDR2 are SGHVS and FQNEAQ. With 7 bases clipped from V and 4 bases from J, the junction kept 13 bases outside the gene matches. The CDR3 totals 16 residues. Data came from immunoSEQ multiplex PCR; TCRdb stores just in-frame clones and leaves some out. The sample holds about 98,000 clones, approximately 78% seen once. The receptor was isolated from a man aged 55 to 70 in good health. The sequenced sample was blood. This chain links TRBV7-8 with TRBJ2-3; 8 nucleotides line up with TRBD2. The CDR3 here is CASNPNVGGRSDTQYF. CDR3 DNA: TGTGCCAGCAACCCGAATGTGGGCGGGAGGTCAGATACGCAGTATTTT.